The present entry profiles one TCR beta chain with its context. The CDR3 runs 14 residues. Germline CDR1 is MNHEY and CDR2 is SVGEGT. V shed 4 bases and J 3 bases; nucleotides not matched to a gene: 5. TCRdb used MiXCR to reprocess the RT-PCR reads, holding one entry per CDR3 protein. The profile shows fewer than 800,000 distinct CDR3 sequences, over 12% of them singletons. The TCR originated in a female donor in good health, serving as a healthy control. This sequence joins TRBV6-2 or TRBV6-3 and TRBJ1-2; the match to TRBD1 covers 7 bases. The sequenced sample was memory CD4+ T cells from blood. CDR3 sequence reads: CASSSTTGDYGYTF. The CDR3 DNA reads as TGTGCCAGCAGTTCCACCACAGGGGACTATGGCTACACCTTC.